These 10 T cell receptor beta chains came from one sample sequenced in a study of blood T cell repertoires in COVID-19. Libraries were prepared by immunoSEQ multiplex PCR; TCRdb keeps only in-frame clonotypes and omits some of them. The sample has hundreds of thousands of clones, around 87% seen once. Sequencing was carried out using peripheral blood. Source of these receptors: a woman aged 45-60 years with COVID-19, enrolled during active disease.

The table lists this clone with a few counts. This chain connects TRBV6-2 or TRBV6-3 to TRBJ1-6, with D uncertain. The CDR3 is 15 amino acids. The germline gives CDR1 MNHEY, CDR2 SVGEGT. V dropped 0 bases and J dropped 7 bases, with 10 bases sitting between them. CDR3 sequence: CASSYSPGYNSPLHF. CDR3 in DNA: TGTGCCAGCAGTTACTCCCCAGGCTACAATTCACCCCTCCACTTT.

The rearrangement joins TRBV5-1 to TRBJ2-3, with 9 bases aligning to TRBD1. V shed 4 bases, J shed 4 bases, and the junction held 10 bases outside the gene matches. Germline-derived CDR1 and CDR2 are SGHRS and YFSETQ. CDR3 length: 16 amino acids. CDR3 region: CASSLPMTGGSDTQYF. DNA for the CDR3: TGCGCCAGCAGCCTCCCAATGACAGGGGGGTCAGATACGCAGTATTTT. Full variable domain (rest looked up from reference TRBV5-1 and TRBJ2-3): KAGVTQTPRYLIKTRGQQVTLSCSPISGHRSVSWYQQTPGQGLQFLFEYFSETQRNKGNFPGRFSGRQFSNSRSEMNVSTLELGDSALYLCASSLPMTGGSDTQYFGPGTRLTVL.

The chain carries TRBV11-3 and TRBJ2-3, with 7 bases aligning to TRBD1. Germline-derived CDR1 and CDR2 are SGHNT and YENEEA. Trimming took 2 bases from V and 2 from J; bases not matched to a gene: 4. CDR3 length: 15 residues. CDR3 residues: CASSLRQGYTDTQYF. The CDR3, as DNA: TGTGCCAGCAGCTTACGACAGGGCTACACAGATACGCAGTATTTT.

V gene TRBV6-6 combines with J gene TRBJ1-6; possibly TRBD1 for D (6 bases). The germline CDR1 and CDR2 sequences are MNHNY and SVGAGI (reference sequence). The CDR3 runs 13 residues. V was trimmed by 11 bases and J by 7 bases, leaving 15 bases between them. The CDR3 DNA reads as TGTGCCGAAGCTCGGACAGCCAATTCACCCCTCCACTTT. This translates into CAEARTANSPLHF.

The rearrangement uses TRBV5-1 and TRBJ1-2, with D perhaps matching TRBD1 (5 bases). V shed 0 bases and J shed 7 bases, with 16 bases lying between them. Per germline, CDR1 SGHRS and CDR2 YFSETQ. This CDR3 has 15 residues. This chain's CDR3 is CASSLAPGGTVGYTF. In nucleotides, the CDR3 is TGCGCCAGCAGCTTGGCGCCGGGCGGGACCGTTGGCTACACCTTC.

This clone was picked up one time. The chain employs TRBV5-8 and TRBJ2-3, with 8 bases identical to TRBD2. This CDR3 contains 17 residues. The germline CDR1 and CDR2 sequences are SGHTS and YDEGEE. J gave up 1 base and V 4 bases, and 11 bases lay outside the gene matches. The CDR3 DNA reads TGTGCCAGCAGCGCCGGGACTAGTCAGACTGGCACAGATACGCAGTATTTT. It specifies CASSAGTSQTGTDTQYF.

V gene TRBV6-5 combines with J gene TRBJ2-7, with a weak D call TRBD2 (5 bases). Trimming removed 6 bases from V and 1 base from J, with 10 bases in between. CDR3 length equals 13 residues. Germline lookup yields CDR1 MNHEY and CDR2 SVGAGI. CDR3 DNA sequence: TGTGCCAGCAGAGACACTAGGTCCTACGAGCAGTACTTC. This gives the protein CASRDTRSYEQYF.

The chain recombines TRBV6-2 or TRBV6-3 with TRBJ1-2; no clear D. Per germline, CDR1 MNHEY and CDR2 SVGEGT. There are 14 residues in the CDR3. Deletions cut 0 bases from V and 7 bases from J, with 12 bases between. CDR3 loop: CASSYSPRVPGYTF. Written as DNA, the CDR3 is TGTGCCAGCAGTTACTCGCCCCGGGTCCCTGGCTACACCTTC.

Only a few counts were recorded for this clone. J is TRBJ1-4 and V is TRBV30; tentatively, D is TRBD1 (5 bases). The CDR3 consists of 13 residues. Trimming stripped 1 base from V and 4 bases from J, with 7 bases between. Germline loops: CDR1 GTSNPN, CDR2 SVGIG (reference sequence). The CDR3 nucleotides are TGTGCCTGGAGTGGACAGTTTAATGAAAAACTGTTTTTT. It yields the protein CAWSGQFNEKLFF.

This rearrangement joins TRBV2 to TRBJ2-7; TRBD2 is a possible D gene (5 bases). The germline V and J ends were trimmed by 6 bases and 1 base, with 16 bases remaining between them. This CDR3 has 15 amino acids. Looked up from germline, CDR1 is SNHLY and CDR2 is FYNNEI. The CDR3 coding sequence is TGTGCCAGCAGGGCCCTTGGAGGTTCTTCCTACGAGCAGTACTTC. Translated, it gives CASRALGGSSYEQYF.